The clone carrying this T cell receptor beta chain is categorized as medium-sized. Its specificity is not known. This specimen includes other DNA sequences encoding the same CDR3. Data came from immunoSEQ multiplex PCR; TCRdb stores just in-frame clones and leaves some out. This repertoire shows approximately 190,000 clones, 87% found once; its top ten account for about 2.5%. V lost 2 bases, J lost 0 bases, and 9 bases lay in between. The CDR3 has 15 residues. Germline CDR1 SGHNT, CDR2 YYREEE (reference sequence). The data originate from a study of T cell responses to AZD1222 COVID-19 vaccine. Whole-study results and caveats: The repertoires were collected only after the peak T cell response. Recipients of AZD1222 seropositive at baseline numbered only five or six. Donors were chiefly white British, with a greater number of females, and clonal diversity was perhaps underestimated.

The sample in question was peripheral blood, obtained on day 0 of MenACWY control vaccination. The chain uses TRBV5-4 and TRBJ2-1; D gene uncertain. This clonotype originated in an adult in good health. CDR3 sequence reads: CASSLDSRSYNEQFF. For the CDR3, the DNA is TGTGCCAGCAGCTTAGATAGCCGCTCCTACAATGAGCAGTTCTTC.